This note documents a single T cell receptor beta chain sequence. In its sample, this clone was seen once. The antigen it recognizes is unknown. It has no much larger one-base neighbor in the sample; base qualities were not kept. Based on the germline V gene (reference sequence), the CDR1 and CDR2 sequences are GTSNPN and SVGIG. From the cysteine up to the phenylalanine, the CDR3 has a length of 13 residues. The read is trimmed to its CDR3 DNA, 39 bases read in frame from base 1. Trimming takes 4 bases from V and 7 bases from J, and the germline ends sit 11 bases apart. This entry is derived from a study of blood T cell repertoires in COVID-19 (dated by TCRdb to between 2020 and 2021). Regarding the research as a whole: Collaborator samples came from the United States, Italy and Spain and covered acute and convalescent phases of COVID-19. The samples were drawn from two sources: the first 160 participants of the ongoing ImmuneRACE study, and some 1,300 subjects contributed by 6 global collaborators. The repertoires were released in a freely available public database meant as a resource for research on the immune response to SARS-CoV-2. Where HLA class I and class II types were available, the types were taken from metadata supplied by the sample provider, not from assay-based typing. The material from the prospective study consisted of cDNA or gDNA derived from T cells, B-cell-depleted T cells, or PBMCs. A de-identified subject ID, COVID-19 status, age in years and sex were almost always included in the sample metadata. Deeply sampled blood TCRbeta repertoires from subjects exposed to, actively infected with, or recovered from COVID-19 were included in the dataset. General conclusions and limits of the study: The amount of clinical and demographic metadata varied by source and participant and was provided uncurated.

Enrolling through a virtual design, the prospective study's participants ranged in age from about 18 to 89 years and lived across roughly 23 United States geographic areas. Cohort assignment in the prospective study relied on participant-reported clinical history from a screening survey and a study questionnaire. ImmuneRACE Cohort 3 recovered participants were defined by two consecutive negative NP/OP PCR tests, healthcare professional clearance, or symptom resolution. In the prospective study, whole blood, serum and a nasopharyngeal or oropharyngeal swab were collected from each participant by mobile phlebotomists. Additional blood draws and questionnaires over an approximately two-month period could optionally be provided by prospective study participants. Before DNA extraction, prospective study blood samples were shipped either frozen or at room temperature. TCRbeta CDR3 regions were amplified from genomic DNA using the immunoSEQ Assay, a bias-controlled multiplex PCR. Under the source paper's analysis protocol: Within the assay, amplification of reference gene primers was used to estimate how many nucleated cells each sample contained. Sequence reads were collapsed and filtered to measure the absolute abundance of every unique TCRbeta CDR3 rearrangement. Productive Simpson clonality was computed per sample as the square root of Simpson's diversity index over productive rearrangements. Sourced from immuneACCESS, this table was stored by TCRdb with only in-frame sequences that have V and J called. A share of the clones is absent; for the studies checked, an unresolved V gene accounts for under half, and the remainder has no known explanation. The V and J calls and the clone size are those of that table, but D and trimming were determined from the DNA. Counted in this sample were approximately 400,000 clones; 70% to 90% of them appeared once. Together, the top ten hold approximately 1.2% of the sample.

The sequence is built from TRBV30 and TRBJ1-6; the D gene remains uncertain. The sequencing input was PBMCs or T cells enriched from blood (not recorded which). This sequence originates from a man aged 30 to 45 who had recovered from COVID-19. The nucleotide sequence is given as TGTGCCTGGACAGACTCCTGGAATTCACCCCTCCACTTT. Translated, this is CAWTDSWNSPLHF.